This T cell receptor beta chain was identified in a study of blood T cell repertoires in COVID-19. Study context: Spain, Italy and the United States supplied samples that represented acute and convalescent COVID-19. T cells, B-cell-depleted T cells, or PBMCs supplied cDNA or gDNA.

This table comes from immunoSEQ multiplex PCR, and its TCRdb copy is limited to in-frame clones, with some not included. The sample yields roughly 280,000 clones, about nine tenths seen once. The CDR3 runs to 15 residues. Per the germline V gene, CDR1 is MNHNY and CDR2 is SVGAGI (reference sequence). Trimming took 6 bases from V and 1 from J; bases not matched to a gene: 7. The material sequenced was peripheral blood. V and J are TRBV6-6 and TRBJ1-1; 8 bases are shared with TRBD1. The TCR was taken from a man aged 45-65 years with acute or convalescent COVID-19. CDR3 DNA: TGTGCCAGCAGGCCTGGACAGGGAGGGAACACTGAAGCTTTCTTT. It encodes CASRPGQGGNTEAFF.